These T cell receptor beta chains were read from a single sample in a study of blood T cell repertoires in COVID-19. Repertoires were generated with immunoSEQ multiplex PCR, while TCRdb's copy carries only in-frame clones and drops some. The table shows fewer than 150,000 clones, with almost 90% occurring only once. Sequencing was performed on peripheral blood. These receptors were collected from a man aged 50 to 59 with active or convalescent COVID-19. CDR3s include the opening cysteine and the closing phenylalanine or tryptophan. The order of the fields is CDR3 protein, J gene, D gene, V gene. A D gene is named only where the DNA matches it firmly.

CDR3aa: CASSQGAGGGQPLHF
j_gene: TRBJ1-5
d_gene: .
v_gene: TRBV16

CDR3aa: CASSPEMVVTGELFF
j_gene: TRBJ2-2
d_gene: .
v_gene: TRBV18

CDR3aa: CATSRDRGRTGELFF
j_gene: TRBJ2-2
d_gene: TRBD1
v_gene: TRBV15

CDR3aa: CASSSGRQGGSIQYF
j_gene: TRBJ2-4
d_gene: .
v_gene: TRBV11-2

CDR3aa: CASSISPTVEETQYF
j_gene: TRBJ2-5
d_gene: .
v_gene: TRBV5-6

CDR3aa: CASSLSPSGRTYEQYF
j_gene: TRBJ2-7
d_gene: TRBD2
v_gene: TRBV5-8

CDR3aa: CASSSGQGFSEAFF
j_gene: TRBJ1-1
d_gene: TRBD1
v_gene: TRBV7-9

CDR3aa: CASRSGTGDPYEQYF
j_gene: TRBJ2-7
d_gene: TRBD1
v_gene: TRBV28

CDR3aa: CASSETGDLSNQPQHF
j_gene: TRBJ1-5
d_gene: TRBD1
v_gene: TRBV25-1

CDR3aa: CASSLRPSGTGGRGDEQYF
j_gene: TRBJ2-7
d_gene: TRBD1
v_gene: TRBV27

CDR3aa: CASSPTDRDGYTF
j_gene: TRBJ1-2
d_gene: TRBD1
v_gene: TRBV19

CDR3aa: CASRLPGQNYEQYF
j_gene: TRBJ2-7
d_gene: TRBD1
v_gene: TRBV28

CDR3aa: CASSLSGNTGELFF
j_gene: TRBJ2-2
d_gene: .
v_gene: TRBV5-5

CDR3aa: CASSARDRGHTEAFF
j_gene: TRBJ1-1
d_gene: TRBD1
v_gene: TRBV6-6

CDR3aa: CASSLVAAWNYGYTF
j_gene: TRBJ1-2
d_gene: .
v_gene: TRBV11-2

CDR3aa: CASTSLAGEHEQYF
j_gene: TRBJ2-7
d_gene: TRBD2
v_gene: TRBV5-4

CDR3aa: CASSTHRGQGEQYF
j_gene: TRBJ2-7
d_gene: TRBD1
v_gene: TRBV19

CDR3aa: CASGVESLYEQYF
j_gene: TRBJ2-7
d_gene: .
v_gene: TRBV28

CDR3aa: CSASHRQVIQPQHF
j_gene: TRBJ1-5
d_gene: .
v_gene: TRBV20-1

CDR3aa: CASSLSGRGLEQFF
j_gene: TRBJ2-1
d_gene: .
v_gene: TRBV27

CDR3aa: CASSNRVEETQYF
j_gene: TRBJ2-5
d_gene: .
v_gene: TRBV18

CDR3aa: CSVVIQGNTEAFF
j_gene: TRBJ1-1
d_gene: .
v_gene: TRBV29-1

CDR3aa: CASSLDKGGWNEQYF
j_gene: TRBJ2-7
d_gene: TRBD1
v_gene: TRBV13

CDR3aa: CASSLRLAQETQYF
j_gene: TRBJ2-5
d_gene: .
v_gene: TRBV5-4

CDR3aa: CASSSRMSGNTIYF
j_gene: TRBJ1-3
d_gene: .
v_gene: TRBV6-5

CDR3aa: CASSFSTGVNEKLFF
j_gene: TRBJ1-4
d_gene: TRBD1
v_gene: TRBV9

CDR3aa: CASSILTGEATEAFF
j_gene: TRBJ1-1
d_gene: TRBD1
v_gene: TRBV19

CDR3aa: CSVVGDRAREQYF
j_gene: TRBJ2-7
d_gene: TRBD1
v_gene: TRBV29-1

CDR3aa: CASRLGLASEQFF
j_gene: TRBJ2-1
d_gene: TRBD2
v_gene: TRBV7-3

CDR3aa: CASSLDPTGYGYTF
j_gene: TRBJ1-2
d_gene: .
v_gene: TRBV5-4

CDR3aa: CASSYSRQPGYEQYF
j_gene: TRBJ2-7
d_gene: .
v_gene: TRBV6-5

CDR3aa: CASGGGLSTGYTF
j_gene: TRBJ1-2
d_gene: .
v_gene: TRBV19

CDR3aa: CAGEIGGAYGYTF
j_gene: TRBJ1-2
d_gene: TRBD1
v_gene: TRBV30

CDR3aa: CATSDSGTSVHEQYF
j_gene: TRBJ2-7
d_gene: TRBD2
v_gene: TRBV24-1

CDR3aa: CASQQKRGSVYEQYF
j_gene: TRBJ2-7
d_gene: .
v_gene: TRBV2

CDR3aa: CASRAPGGYSQPQHF
j_gene: TRBJ1-5
d_gene: .
v_gene: TRBV28

CDR3aa: CASSHGQFSNQPQHF
j_gene: TRBJ1-5
d_gene: .
v_gene: TRBV4-1

CDR3aa: CASSYSGRSNQPQHF
j_gene: TRBJ1-5
d_gene: .
v_gene: TRBV6-2/TRBV6-3

CDR3aa: CASSYPAGPSYEQYF
j_gene: TRBJ2-7
d_gene: TRBD2
v_gene: TRBV6-5